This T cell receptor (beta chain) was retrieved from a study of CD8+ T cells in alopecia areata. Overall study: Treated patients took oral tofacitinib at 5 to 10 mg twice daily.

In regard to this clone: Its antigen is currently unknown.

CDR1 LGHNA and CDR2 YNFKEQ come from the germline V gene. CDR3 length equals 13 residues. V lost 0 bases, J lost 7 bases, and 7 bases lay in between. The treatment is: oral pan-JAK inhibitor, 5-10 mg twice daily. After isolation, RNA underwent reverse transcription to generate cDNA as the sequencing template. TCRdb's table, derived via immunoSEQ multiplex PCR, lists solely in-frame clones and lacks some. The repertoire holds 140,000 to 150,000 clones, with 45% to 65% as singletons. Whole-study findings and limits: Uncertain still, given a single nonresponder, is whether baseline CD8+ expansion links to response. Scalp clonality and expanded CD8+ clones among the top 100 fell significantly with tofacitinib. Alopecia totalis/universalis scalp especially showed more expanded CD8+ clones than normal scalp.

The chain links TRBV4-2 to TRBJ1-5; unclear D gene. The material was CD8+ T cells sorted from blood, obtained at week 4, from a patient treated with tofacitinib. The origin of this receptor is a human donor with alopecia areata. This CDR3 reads CASSQDMGQPQHF. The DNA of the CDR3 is TGTGCCAGCAGCCAAGATATGGGCCAGCCCCAGCATTTT.